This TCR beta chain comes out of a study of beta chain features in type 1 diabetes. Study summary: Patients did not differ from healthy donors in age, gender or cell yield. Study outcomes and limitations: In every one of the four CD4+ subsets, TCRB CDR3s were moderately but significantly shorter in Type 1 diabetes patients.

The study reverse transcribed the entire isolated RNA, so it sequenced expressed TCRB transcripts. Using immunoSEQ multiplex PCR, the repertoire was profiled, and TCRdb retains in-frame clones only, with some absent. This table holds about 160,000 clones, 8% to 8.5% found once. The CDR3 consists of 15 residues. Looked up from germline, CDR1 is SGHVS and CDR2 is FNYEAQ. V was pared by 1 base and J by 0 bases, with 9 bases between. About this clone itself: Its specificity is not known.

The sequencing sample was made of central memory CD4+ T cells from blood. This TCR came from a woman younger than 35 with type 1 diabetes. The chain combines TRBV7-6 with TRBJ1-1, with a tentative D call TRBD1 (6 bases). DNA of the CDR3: TGTGCCAGCAGCTTAGATGGACAGATGAACACTGAAGCTTTCTTT. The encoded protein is CASSLDGQMNTEAFF.